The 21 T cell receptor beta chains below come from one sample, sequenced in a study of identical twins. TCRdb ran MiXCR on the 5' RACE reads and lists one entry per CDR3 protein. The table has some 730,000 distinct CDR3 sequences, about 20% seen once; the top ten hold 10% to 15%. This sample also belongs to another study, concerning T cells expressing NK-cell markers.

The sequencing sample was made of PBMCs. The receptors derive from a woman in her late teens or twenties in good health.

CDR3 region: CASSAGQYQETQYF. CDR3 coding DNA: TGTGCCAGCAGCGCGGGACAGTACCAAGAGACCCAGTACTTC. The chain carries TRBV9 and TRBJ2-5; 7 positions match TRBD1. Germline loops: CDR1 SGDLS, CDR2 YYNGEE. The ends lost 3 bases at V and 0 bases at J; junction bases unmatched: 2. CDR3 length equals 14 residues.

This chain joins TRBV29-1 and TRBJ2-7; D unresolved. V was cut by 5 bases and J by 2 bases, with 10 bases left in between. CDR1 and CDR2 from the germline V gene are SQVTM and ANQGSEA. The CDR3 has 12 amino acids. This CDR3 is CSVQYSAYEQYF. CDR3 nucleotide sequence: TGCAGCGTTCAGTACAGTGCCTACGAGCAGTACTTC.

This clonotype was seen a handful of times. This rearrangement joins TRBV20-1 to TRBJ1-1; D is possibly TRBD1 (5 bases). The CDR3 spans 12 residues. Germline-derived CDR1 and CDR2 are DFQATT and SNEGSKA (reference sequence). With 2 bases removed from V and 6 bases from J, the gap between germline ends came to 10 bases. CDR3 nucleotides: TGCAGTGCTAGATCGCAGGGTCCTGAAGCTTTCTTT. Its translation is CSARSQGPEAFF.

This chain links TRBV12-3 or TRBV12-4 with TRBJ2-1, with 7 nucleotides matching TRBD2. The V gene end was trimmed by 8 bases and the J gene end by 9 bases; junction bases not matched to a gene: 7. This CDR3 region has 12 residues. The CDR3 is CASASAGPEQFF. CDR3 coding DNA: TGTGCCAGCGCCTCAGCGGGACCTGAGCAGTTCTTC.

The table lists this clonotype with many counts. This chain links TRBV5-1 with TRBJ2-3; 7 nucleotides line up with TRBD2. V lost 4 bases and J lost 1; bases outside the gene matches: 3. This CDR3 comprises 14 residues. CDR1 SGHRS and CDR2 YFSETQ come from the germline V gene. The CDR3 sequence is CASSDTSGTDTQYF. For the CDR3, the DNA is TGCGCCAGCAGCGATACTAGCGGCACAGATACGCAGTATTTT.

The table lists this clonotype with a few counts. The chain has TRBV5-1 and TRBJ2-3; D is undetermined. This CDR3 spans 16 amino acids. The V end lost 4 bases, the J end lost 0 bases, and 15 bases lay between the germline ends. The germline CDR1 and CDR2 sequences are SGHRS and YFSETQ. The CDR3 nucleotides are TGCGCCAGCAGCCTCTCCGGACGCCTTAGCACAGATACGCAGTATTTT. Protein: CASSLSGRLSTDTQYF. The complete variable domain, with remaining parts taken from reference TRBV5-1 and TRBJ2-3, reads KAGVTQTPRYLIKTRGQQVTLSCSPISGHRSVSWYQQTPGQGLQFLFEYFSETQRNKGNFPGRFSGRQFSNSRSEMNVSTLELGDSALYLCASSLSGRLSTDTQYFGPGTRLTVL.

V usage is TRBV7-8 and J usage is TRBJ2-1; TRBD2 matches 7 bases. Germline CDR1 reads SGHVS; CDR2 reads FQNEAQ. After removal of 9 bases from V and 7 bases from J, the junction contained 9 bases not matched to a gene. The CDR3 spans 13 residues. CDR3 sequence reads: CASRLAVQNEQFF. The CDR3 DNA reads TGTGCCAGTCGGCTAGCGGTACAAAATGAGCAGTTCTTC.

The CDR3 here is CASSLQRGGLNEQFF. The CDR3 DNA reads as TGTGCCAGCAGCCTCCAGCGGGGGGGCCTGAATGAGCAGTTCTTC. V gene TRBV12-3 or TRBV12-4 combines with J gene TRBJ2-1, with 10 bases identical to TRBD2. The J segment lost 7 bases and the V segment lost 6 bases, leaving 9 bases of the junction unmatched. The CDR3 totals 15 residues.

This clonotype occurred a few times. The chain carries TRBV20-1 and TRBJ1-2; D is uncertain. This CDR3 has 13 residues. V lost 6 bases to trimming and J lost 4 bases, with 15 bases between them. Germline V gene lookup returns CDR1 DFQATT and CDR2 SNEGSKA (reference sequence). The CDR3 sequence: CSARTATGYGYTF. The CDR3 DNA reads TGCAGTGCCCGAACCGCCACGGGCTATGGCTACACCTTC.

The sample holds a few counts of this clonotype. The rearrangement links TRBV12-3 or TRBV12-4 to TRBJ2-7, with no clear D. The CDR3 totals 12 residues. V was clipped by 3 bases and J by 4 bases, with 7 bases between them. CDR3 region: CASSFFGYEQYF. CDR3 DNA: TGTGCCAGCAGTTTTTTTGGGTACGAGCAGTACTTC.

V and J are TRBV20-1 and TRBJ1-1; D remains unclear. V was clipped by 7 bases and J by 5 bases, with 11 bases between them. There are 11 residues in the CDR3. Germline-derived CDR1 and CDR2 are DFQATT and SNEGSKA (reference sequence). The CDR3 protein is CSGGPWTEAFF. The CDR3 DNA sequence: TGCAGTGGAGGGCCGTGGACTGAAGCTTTCTTT.

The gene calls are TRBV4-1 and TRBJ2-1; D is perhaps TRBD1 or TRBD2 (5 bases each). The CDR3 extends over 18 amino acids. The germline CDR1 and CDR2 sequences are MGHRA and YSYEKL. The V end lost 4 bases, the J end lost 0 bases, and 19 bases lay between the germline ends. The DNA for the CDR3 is TGCGCCAGCAGCCCTCCCCTAGGGACCCATAGCTCCTACAATGAGCAGTTCTTC. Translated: CASSPPLGTHSSYNEQFF.

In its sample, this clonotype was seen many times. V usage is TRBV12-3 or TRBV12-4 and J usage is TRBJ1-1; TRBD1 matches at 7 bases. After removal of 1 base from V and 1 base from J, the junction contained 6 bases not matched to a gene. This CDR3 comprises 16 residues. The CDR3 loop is CASSLGGHRGNTEAFF. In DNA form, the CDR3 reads TGTGCCAGCAGTTTAGGGGGCCACAGGGGGAACACTGAAGCTTTCTTT.

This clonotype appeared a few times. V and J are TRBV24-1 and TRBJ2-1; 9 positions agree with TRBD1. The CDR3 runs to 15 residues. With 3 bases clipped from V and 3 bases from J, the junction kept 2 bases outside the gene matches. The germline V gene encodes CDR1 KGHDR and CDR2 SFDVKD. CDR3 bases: TGTGCCACCAGTGATCCGACAGGGGGCTACAATGAGCAGTTCTTC. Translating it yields CATSDPTGGYNEQFF.

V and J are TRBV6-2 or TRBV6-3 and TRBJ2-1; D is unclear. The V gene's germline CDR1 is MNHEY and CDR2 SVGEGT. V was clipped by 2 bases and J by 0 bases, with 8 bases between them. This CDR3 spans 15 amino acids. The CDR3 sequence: CASSYDVNSYNEQFF. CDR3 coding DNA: TGTGCCAGCAGTTACGACGTCAACTCCTACAATGAGCAGTTCTTC.

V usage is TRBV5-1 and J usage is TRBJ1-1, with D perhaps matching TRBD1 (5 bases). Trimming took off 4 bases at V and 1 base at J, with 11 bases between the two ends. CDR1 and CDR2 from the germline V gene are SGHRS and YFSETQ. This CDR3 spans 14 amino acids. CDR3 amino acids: CASSGTVGNTEAFF. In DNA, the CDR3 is TGCGCCAGCAGCGGGACGGTAGGGAACACTGAAGCTTTCTTT. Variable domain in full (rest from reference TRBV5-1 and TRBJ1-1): KAGVTQTPRYLIKTRGQQVTLSCSPISGHRSVSWYQQTPGQGLQFLFEYFSETQRNKGNFPGRFSGRQFSNSRSEMNVSTLELGDSALYLCASSGTVGNTEAFFGQGTRLTVV.

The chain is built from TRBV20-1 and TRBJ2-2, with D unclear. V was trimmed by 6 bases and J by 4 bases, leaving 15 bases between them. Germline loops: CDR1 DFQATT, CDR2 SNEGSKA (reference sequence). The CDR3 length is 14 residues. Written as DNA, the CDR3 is TGCAGTGCCGCCCGAGGTCCTGGCACCGGGGAGCTGTTTTTT. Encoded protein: CSAARGPGTGELFF.

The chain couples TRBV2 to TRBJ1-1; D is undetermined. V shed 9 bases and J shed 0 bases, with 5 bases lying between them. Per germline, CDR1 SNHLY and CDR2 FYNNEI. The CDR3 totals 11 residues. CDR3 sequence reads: CASEMNTEAFF. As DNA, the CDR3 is TGTGCCAGTGAGATGAACACTGAAGCTTTCTTT.

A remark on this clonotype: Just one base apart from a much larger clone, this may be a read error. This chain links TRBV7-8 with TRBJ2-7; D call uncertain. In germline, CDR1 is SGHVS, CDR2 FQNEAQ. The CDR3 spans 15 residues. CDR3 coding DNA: TGTGCCAGCGGCTTATACCGTTCCGTGGCCTACGAGCAGTACTTC. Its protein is CASGLYRSVAYEQYF.

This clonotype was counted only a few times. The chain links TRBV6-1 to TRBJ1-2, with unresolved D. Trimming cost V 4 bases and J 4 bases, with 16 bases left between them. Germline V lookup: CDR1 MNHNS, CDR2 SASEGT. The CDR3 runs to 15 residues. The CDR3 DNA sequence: TGTGCCAGCAGTGCTTTAAGTGGGCGGTTCTATGGCTACACCTTC. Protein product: CASSALSGRFYGYTF.

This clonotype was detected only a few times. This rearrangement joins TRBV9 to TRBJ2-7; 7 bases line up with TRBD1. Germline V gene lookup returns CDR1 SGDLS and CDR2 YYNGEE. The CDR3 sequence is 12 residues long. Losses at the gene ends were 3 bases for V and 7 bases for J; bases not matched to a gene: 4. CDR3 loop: CASSGGTVEQYF. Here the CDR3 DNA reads TGTGCCAGCAGCGGAGGGACAGTTGAGCAGTACTTC. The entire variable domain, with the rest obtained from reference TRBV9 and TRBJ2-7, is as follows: DSGVTQTPKHLITATGQRVTLRCSPRSGDLSVYWYQQSLDQGLQFLIQYYNGEERAKGNILERFSAQQFPDLHSELNLSSLELGDSALYFCASSGGTVEQYFGPGTRLTVT.